The text below deals with one TCR beta chain. The length of the CDR3 is 13 residues. Germline CDR1 reads LGHDT; CDR2 reads YNNKEL (reference sequence). The V gene end was trimmed by 2 bases and the J gene end by 9 bases; junction bases not matched to a gene: 4. This record comes from a study of blood T cell repertoires in COVID-19. Overall study: The samples span acute and convalescent COVID-19 from the United States, Italy and Spain.

TCRdb's copy holds only in-frame clones and misses some; the assay was immunoSEQ multiplex PCR. The sample includes under 150,000 clones, around four fifths of them seen just once. Assignment of participants to cohorts was predicated upon participant-reported clinical history. Recovered status in Cohort 3 required two negative PCRs, clearance, or symptom resolution. Sequencing input: PBMCs or T cells enriched from blood (not recorded which). The clonotype was recovered from a woman aged 40 to 50 who had recovered from COVID-19. The chain has TRBV3-1 (or the pseudogene TRBV3-2) and TRBJ2-1, with 7 positions matching TRBD2. CDR3 sequence: CASSQRGGGEQFF. CDR3 DNA sequence: TGTGCCAGCAGCCAAAGGGGCGGGGGTGAGCAGTTCTTC.